Each of the 14 T cell receptor beta chains below was sequenced from the same sample in a study of blood T cell repertoires in COVID-19. This table comes from immunoSEQ multiplex PCR, and its TCRdb copy is limited to in-frame clones, with some not included. The sample contains approximately 220,000 clones, approximately 83% of which appear only once. Sequencing was carried out using PBMCs or T cells enriched from blood (not recorded which). These receptors all come from a middle-aged woman with acute COVID-19.

The chain uses TRBV4-1 and TRBJ2-7; tentatively, D is TRBD2 (5 bases). This CDR3 comprises 15 residues. V dropped 1 base and J dropped 3 bases, with 13 bases sitting between them. Germline V gene data show CDR1 as MGHRA and CDR2 as YSYEKL. The CDR3 sequence: CASSQVSGKVYEQYF. The CDR3 DNA is TGCGCCAGCAGCCAAGTAAGCGGAAAAGTCTACGAGCAGTACTTC.

The rearrangement joins TRBV2 to TRBJ1-5; D not resolved. This CDR3 has 14 amino acids. Germline V gene data show CDR1 as SNHLY and CDR2 as FYNNEI. Deletions cut 4 bases from V and 3 bases from J, with 10 bases between. Here the CDR3 DNA reads TGTGCCAGCAGTGTTTCAGCGTCCAATCAGCCCCAGCATTTT. Protein: CASSVSASNQPQHF.

The chain recombines TRBV27 with TRBJ2-2; unclear D gene. Germline CDR1 reads MNHEY; CDR2 reads SMNVEV (reference sequence). There are 13 residues in the CDR3. The V end was cut by 4 bases, the J end by 7 bases, with 10 bases between. In DNA, the CDR3 is TGTGCCAGCAGTTCCCCCCCAGGCGGGGAGCTGTTTTTT. Translated: CASSSPPGGELFF.

This chain joins TRBV7-2 and TRBJ2-7, with D possibly TRBD2 on 5 matching bases. The V and J ends lost 5 bases and 3 bases respectively, with 8 bases between them. Germline V gene data show CDR1 as SGHTA and CDR2 as FQGNSA. The CDR3 extends over 12 amino acids. CDR3 nucleotide sequence: TGTGCCAGCAGCCGGGATCACTACGAGCAGTACTTC. This translates into CASSRDHYEQYF.

The chain carries TRBV7-9 and TRBJ1-1; D is undetermined. CDR3 size: 11 residues. V shed 8 bases and J shed 3 bases, with 7 bases lying between them. The germline gives CDR1 SEHNR, CDR2 FQNEAQ (reference sequence). Here the CDR3 reads CASEVDTEAFF. The CDR3 DNA sequence: TGTGCCAGCGAGGTAGACACTGAAGCTTTCTTT.

This chain connects TRBV2 to TRBJ2-4; 8 positions agree with TRBD1. This CDR3 region has 14 residues. V lost 3 bases to trimming and J lost 9 bases; unmatched junction nucleotides: 7. Germline V gene lookup returns CDR1 SNHLY and CDR2 FYNNEI. DNA of the CDR3: TGTGCCAGCAGTGACTCGCAGGGGGCAACCATTCAGTACTTC. Translation: CASSDSQGATIQYF.

The gene calls are TRBV27 and TRBJ2-1; TRBD2 agrees at 13 bases. The V and J ends lost 6 bases and 0 bases, in that order; junction bases with no gene match: 5. Germline V gene sequence: CDR1 MNHEY, CDR2 SMNVEV (reference sequence). This CDR3 is built from 17 residues. The CDR3 coding sequence is TGTGCCAGCAGAGGACTAGCGGGGGAAAGCTCCTACAATGAGCAGTTCTTC. Translating gives CASRGLAGESSYNEQFF.

J is TRBJ2-7 and V is TRBV3-1 (or the pseudogene TRBV3-2), with 11 bases lining up with TRBD2. The V segment lost 7 bases and the J segment 1 base; nucleotides outside the gene matches: 6. Germline V gene sequence: CDR1 LGHDT, CDR2 YNNKEL (reference sequence). The CDR3 contains 15 residues. Here the CDR3 reads CASTTTSGGSYEQYF. In DNA form, the CDR3 reads TGTGCCAGCACCACAACTAGCGGGGGTTCCTACGAGCAGTACTTC.

The genes are TRBV28 and TRBJ2-7; D gene ambiguous. The germline V gene has CDR1 MDHEN and CDR2 SYDVKM. The CDR3 extends over 12 amino acids. Trimming removed 4 bases at V and 7 bases at J, with 11 bases between. CDR3 bases: TGTGCCAGCAGTTCCAGTGTACAGGAGCAGTACTTC. Translating gives CASSSSVQEQYF.

In its sample, this clone was seen once. The rearrangement links TRBV7-2 to TRBJ1-3; unclear D gene. V was cut by 5 bases and J by 1 base, with 6 bases left in between. Germline CDR1 SGHTA, CDR2 FQGNSA. This CDR3 spans 13 amino acids. The CDR3, as DNA: TGTGCCAGCAGCAGCGTTTCTGGAAACACCATATATTTT. Protein sequence: CASSSVSGNTIYF.

This clone came up once. The gene calls are TRBV18 and TRBJ2-7, with 9 bases fitting TRBD2. CDR1 is KGHSH and CDR2 is LQKENI in the germline V gene. CDR3 size: 15 residues. The V and J ends lost 3 bases and 5 bases, in that order; junction bases with no gene match: 8. CDR3 DNA: TGTGCCAGCTCACCGAGCGGGCGGGGGGGCCACGAGCAGTACTTC. Amino acids: CASSPSGRGGHEQYF.

This chain connects TRBV10-3 to TRBJ2-1, with 7 bases matching TRBD1. With V trimmed by 6 bases and J by 3 bases, 20 bases remained unmatched. The CDR3 loop spans 19 amino acids. Looked up from germline, CDR1 is ENHRY and CDR2 is SYGVKD. The CDR3 spells CAIRTQPGPGGEGYNEQFF. CDR3 bases: TGTGCCATCAGGACCCAGCCGGGGCCAGGGGGAGAGGGCTACAATGAGCAGTTCTTC.

V and J are TRBV28 and TRBJ1-1; no reliable D call. Trimming removed 4 bases from V and 2 bases from J, with 11 bases in between. Germline V gene data show CDR1 as MDHEN and CDR2 as SYDVKM. The length of the CDR3 is 14 residues. In nucleotides, the CDR3 is TGTGCCAGCAGTTCGTCTGTGGCCAACACTGAAGCTTTCTTT. It specifies CASSSSVANTEAFF.

A few counts support this clone. The rearrangement joins TRBV6-4 to TRBJ1-1; D might be TRBD1 (5 bases). Germline V gene lookup returns CDR1 MRHNA and CDR2 SNTAGT. V shed 5 bases and J shed 4 bases, with 14 bases lying between them. This CDR3 spans 14 amino acids. In DNA form, the CDR3 reads TGTGCCAGCAGTACGGGCCCTGGGGCCACTGAAGCTTTCTTT. Amino acid sequence: CASSTGPGATEAFF.